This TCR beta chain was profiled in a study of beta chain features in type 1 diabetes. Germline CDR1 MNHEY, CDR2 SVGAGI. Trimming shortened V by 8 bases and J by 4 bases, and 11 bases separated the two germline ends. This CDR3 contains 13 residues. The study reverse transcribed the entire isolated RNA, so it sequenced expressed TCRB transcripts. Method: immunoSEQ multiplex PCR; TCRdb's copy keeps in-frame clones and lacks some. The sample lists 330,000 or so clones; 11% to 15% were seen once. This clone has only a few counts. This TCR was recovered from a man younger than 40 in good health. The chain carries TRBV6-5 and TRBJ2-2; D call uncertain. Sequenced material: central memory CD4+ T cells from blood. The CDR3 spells CASSAFFTGELFF. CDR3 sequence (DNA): TGTGCCAGCTCAGCGTTTTTCACCGGGGAGCTGTTTTTT.